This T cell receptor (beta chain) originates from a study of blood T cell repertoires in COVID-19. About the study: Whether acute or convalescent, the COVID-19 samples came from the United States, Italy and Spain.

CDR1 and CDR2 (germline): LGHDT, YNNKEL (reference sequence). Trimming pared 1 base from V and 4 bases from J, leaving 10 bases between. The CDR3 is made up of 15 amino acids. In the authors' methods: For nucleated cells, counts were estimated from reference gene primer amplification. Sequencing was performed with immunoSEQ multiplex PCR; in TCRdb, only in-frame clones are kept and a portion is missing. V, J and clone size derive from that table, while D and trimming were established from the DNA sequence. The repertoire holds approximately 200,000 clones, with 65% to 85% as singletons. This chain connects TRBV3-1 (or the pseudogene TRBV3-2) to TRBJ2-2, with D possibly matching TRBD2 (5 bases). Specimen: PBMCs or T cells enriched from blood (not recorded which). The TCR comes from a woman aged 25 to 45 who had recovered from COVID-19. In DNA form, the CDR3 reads TGTGCCAGCAGCCAAGCGGGGTTACCCACCGGGGAGCTGTTTTTT. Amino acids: CASSQAGLPTGELFF.